A selection of T cell receptor beta chains follows, all from one sample in a study of naive and memory T cell subsets. TCRdb re-called the UMI-ligation and nested PCR reads with MiXCR, one entry per CDR3 protein. The sample has more than 120,000 distinct CDR3 sequences, approximately 20% seen once. The sequenced sample consisted of naive CD8+ T cells from blood. The receptor set was obtained from a human donor in good health. The conserved cysteine and the conserved F or W are not part of the CDR3 here.

J gene: TRBJ2-3
V gene: TRBV28
CDR3 protein: ASSFAGDDTDTQY

J gene: TRBJ2-7
V gene: TRBV30
CDR3 protein: AWSPGLAETAYEQY

J gene: TRBJ2-7
V gene: TRBV20-1
CDR3 protein: SASTRTSESWYAYEQY

J gene: TRBJ1-4
V gene: TRBV4-1
CDR3 protein: ASSQEDEEKLF

J gene: TRBJ2-5
V gene: TRBV7-9
CDR3 protein: ASRGQGVYSETQY

J gene: TRBJ2-4
V gene: TRBV25-1
CDR3 protein: ASSPRVAKNIQY

J gene: TRBJ2-7
V gene: TRBV29-1
CDR3 protein: SVALAGAYEQY

J gene: TRBJ2-5
V gene: TRBV7-2
CDR3 protein: ASSLGLETQY

J gene: TRBJ2-7
V gene: TRBV7-6
CDR3 protein: ASSSTETALEQY

J gene: TRBJ1-1
V gene: TRBV4-3
CDR3 protein: ASSQDRAPANTEAF

J gene: TRBJ2-7
V gene: TRBV29-1
CDR3 protein: SVQDSSSYEQY

J gene: TRBJ1-1
V gene: TRBV6-5
CDR3 protein: ASSYSRERMNTEAF

J gene: TRBJ1-2
V gene: TRBV29-1
CDR3 protein: SVADLEGYT

J gene: TRBJ2-3
V gene: TRBV11-2
CDR3 protein: ASTSTEGALDTQY

J gene: TRBJ1-2
V gene: TRBV9
CDR3 protein: ASSAGRFDYYGYT

J gene: TRBJ2-1
V gene: TRBV7-2
CDR3 protein: ASSLITGVEQF